The rows below give T cell receptor beta chains drawn from one sample of a study of OX40 agonist ivuxolimab in advanced cancers. The method was immunoSEQ multiplex PCR; TCRdb's version includes in-frame clones alone and lacks a portion of them. The sample has about 61,000 clones, approximately 90% seen once. The sample here was CD4+ or CD8+ T cells sorted from blood, taken in a trial of the OX40 agonist ivuxolimab. The source of these receptors is an adult with an advanced solid tumor such as melanoma, head and neck, liver or kidney cancer. The CDR3 runs from the conserved cysteine through the conserved F or W. Each record gives: V gene, clone size, D gene, J gene, CDR3 DNA, CDR3 protein. The D gene is left open where the match is weak. Where a row states a size, it is once, few, many or the class of an expanded clone; other rows omit it.

V gene: TRBV30
clone size: few
D gene: .
J gene: TRBJ1-3
CDR3 DNA: TGTGCCTGGAGTGTTGTACCCGTCTCTGGAACCACCATATATTTT
CDR3 protein: CAWSVVPVSGTTIYF

V gene: TRBV14
clone size: once
D gene: .
J gene: TRBJ1-4
CDR3 DNA: TGTGCCAGCAGCAGGAGGGGCGGGAATGAAAAACTGTTTTTT
CDR3 protein: CASSRRGGNEKLFF

V gene: TRBV18
clone size: .
D gene: TRBD1
J gene: TRBJ1-5
CDR3 DNA: TGTGCCAGCTCACCGGGACAGGGACTTTCTCAGCCCCAGCATTTT
CDR3 protein: CASSPGQGLSQPQHF

V gene: TRBV9
clone size: .
D gene: .
J gene: TRBJ1-3
CDR3 DNA: TGTGCCAGCAGCGCACGCCCTGGGCAAAGGATATATTTT
CDR3 protein: CASSARPGQRIYF

V gene: TRBV27
clone size: .
D gene: TRBD1
J gene: TRBJ2-2
CDR3 DNA: TGTGCCAGCAGTTTTCGCTCGGGACAGGGTCGCACCGGGGAGCTGTTTTTT
CDR3 protein: CASSFRSGQGRTGELFF

V gene: TRBV11-3
clone size: .
D gene: .
J gene: TRBJ2-2
CDR3 DNA: TGTGCCAGCTTCTTCAGGGTCTACCCCGGGGAGCTGTTTTTT
CDR3 protein: CASFFRVYPGELFF

V gene: TRBV7-9
clone size: .
D gene: .
J gene: TRBJ1-1
CDR3 DNA: TGTGCCAGCCTTGGGGGTAACGTGAACACTGAAGCTTTCTTT
CDR3 protein: CASLGGNVNTEAFF

V gene: TRBV5-1
clone size: .
D gene: TRBD1
J gene: TRBJ1-4
CDR3 DNA: TGCGCCAGCAGGGAAAGGACAGGGGGTGAAAAACTGTTTTTT
CDR3 protein: CASRERTGGEKLFF

V gene: TRBV27
clone size: .
D gene: .
J gene: TRBJ1-5
CDR3 DNA: TGTGCCAGCGGCCTTGTGGGTTCTAATCAGCCCCAGCATTTT
CDR3 protein: CASGLVGSNQPQHF

V gene: TRBV25-1
clone size: .
D gene: .
J gene: TRBJ2-2
CDR3 DNA: TGTGCCAGCAGTGATCGGCAAGGGAACACCGGGGAGCTGTTTTTT
CDR3 protein: CASSDRQGNTGELFF

V gene: TRBV5-8
clone size: .
D gene: .
J gene: TRBJ1-2
CDR3 DNA: TGTGCCAGCAGCTTGGACTGGACTGAGAGTAACTATGGCTACACCTTC
CDR3 protein: CASSLDWTESNYGYTF

V gene: TRBV27
clone size: once
D gene: .
J gene: TRBJ1-5
CDR3 DNA: TGTGCCAGTAAGGGTGCCTATAGCAATCAGCCCCAGCATTTT
CDR3 protein: CASKGAYSNQPQHF

V gene: TRBV7-2
clone size: .
D gene: .
J gene: TRBJ2-3
CDR3 DNA: TGTGCCAGCAGCTTAGTAGGTGATACGCAGTATTTT
CDR3 protein: CASSLVGDTQYF

V gene: TRBV9
clone size: .
D gene: TRBD1
J gene: TRBJ1-5
CDR3 DNA: TGTGCCAGCAGCGTCGGGACAGACAATCAGCCCCAGCATTTT
CDR3 protein: CASSVGTDNQPQHF

V gene: TRBV6-1
clone size: .
D gene: .
J gene: TRBJ1-1
CDR3 DNA: TGTGCCAGCAGTCACCCTCCACCAATGAACACTGAAGCTTTCTTT
CDR3 protein: CASSHPPPMNTEAFF

V gene: TRBV19
clone size: .
D gene: .
J gene: TRBJ1-5
CDR3 DNA: TGTGCCAGTAGTATAGGGCCGGGGCGGCAGGGTGGGAACAATCAGCCCCAGCATTTT
CDR3 protein: CASSIGPGRQGGNNQPQHF

V gene: TRBV6-1
clone size: once
D gene: TRBD1
J gene: TRBJ1-2
CDR3 DNA: TGTGCCAGCAGTGAAGCAGGGGACAGTACATACACCTTC
CDR3 protein: CASSEAGDSTYTF

V gene: TRBV7-6
clone size: .
D gene: TRBD1
J gene: TRBJ2-7
CDR3 DNA: TGTGCCAGCAGCCCGTCGGGACAGGGAGTCTACGAGCAGTACTTC
CDR3 protein: CASSPSGQGVYEQYF

V gene: TRBV10-3
clone size: .
D gene: .
J gene: TRBJ2-7
CDR3 DNA: TGTGCCATCAGTGACAGAGACTACGAGCAGTACTTC
CDR3 protein: CAISDRDYEQYF

V gene: TRBV5-5
clone size: .
D gene: TRBD1
J gene: TRBJ1-1
CDR3 DNA: TGTGCCAGCAGCTTGGCCACAGGGGCCGCCCTTAACACTGAAGCTTTCTTT
CDR3 protein: CASSLATGAALNTEAFF

V gene: TRBV7-9
clone size: .
D gene: .
J gene: TRBJ1-2
CDR3 DNA: TGTGCCAGCAGTCCTGGACCTAACTATGGCTACACCTTC
CDR3 protein: CASSPGPNYGYTF

V gene: TRBV27
clone size: .
D gene: TRBD1
J gene: TRBJ1-5
CDR3 DNA: TGTGCCAGCAGAGGGACAGGGGACAATCAGCCCCAGCATTTT
CDR3 protein: CASRGTGDNQPQHF

V gene: TRBV28
clone size: .
D gene: TRBD1
J gene: TRBJ1-4
CDR3 DNA: TGTGCCAGCAGTTTGACAGGGGGCACTGAAAAACTGTTTTTT
CDR3 protein: CASSLTGGTEKLFF

V gene: TRBV25-1
clone size: .
D gene: .
J gene: TRBJ2-6
CDR3 DNA: TGTGCCAGCAGCCTGGGCCTTTCTGGGGCCAACGTCCTGACTTTC
CDR3 protein: CASSLGLSGANVLTF

V gene: TRBV6-4
clone size: .
D gene: TRBD2
J gene: TRBJ2-1
CDR3 DNA: TGTGCCAGCAGTGACTATCTAGCGGGAGTAGGTGAGCAGTTCTTC
CDR3 protein: CASSDYLAGVGEQFF

V gene: TRBV6-1
clone size: .
D gene: TRBD1
J gene: TRBJ1-2
CDR3 DNA: TGTGCCAGCAGTGGACAGGGTAACTATGGCTACACCTTC
CDR3 protein: CASSGQGNYGYTF

V gene: TRBV27
clone size: .
D gene: .
J gene: TRBJ2-7
CDR3 DNA: TGTGCCAGCAGGTTGCCAGGGTCTAGCTCCTACGAGCAGTACTTC
CDR3 protein: CASRLPGSSSYEQYF

V gene: TRBV28
clone size: .
D gene: .
J gene: TRBJ2-7
CDR3 DNA: TGTGCCAGCAGTTTAGGTTTCTCCAGCTCCTACGAGCAGTACTTC
CDR3 protein: CASSLGFSSSYEQYF

V gene: TRBV6-5
clone size: .
D gene: .
J gene: TRBJ1-2
CDR3 DNA: TGTGCCAGCAGTTACGGGGTTAACTATGGCTACACCTTC
CDR3 protein: CASSYGVNYGYTF

V gene: TRBV29-1
clone size: .
D gene: .
J gene: TRBJ2-2
CDR3 DNA: TGCAGCGTTGGACAGGTATCGAACACCGGGGAGCTGTTTTTT
CDR3 protein: CSVGQVSNTGELFF

V gene: TRBV10-2
clone size: .
D gene: TRBD1
J gene: TRBJ2-1
CDR3 DNA: TGCGCCAGCAGCCCGACACAGGGGGATGAGCAGTTCTTC
CDR3 protein: CASSPTQGDEQFF

V gene: TRBV11-1
clone size: .
D gene: .
J gene: TRBJ1-1
CDR3 DNA: TGTGCCAGCAGCTTACAGGGAGAAAACACTGAAGCTTTCTTT
CDR3 protein: CASSLQGENTEAFF

V gene: TRBV5-1
clone size: .
D gene: .
J gene: TRBJ2-3
CDR3 DNA: TGCGCCAGCAGCTTAAGGACAGAAGCTAGCACAGATACGCAGTATTTT
CDR3 protein: CASSLRTEASTDTQYF

V gene: TRBV29-1
clone size: .
D gene: TRBD1
J gene: TRBJ1-2
CDR3 DNA: TGCAGCGGGGGGGACAGGGACTATGGCTACACCTTC
CDR3 protein: CSGGDRDYGYTF

V gene: TRBV27
clone size: .
D gene: TRBD2
J gene: TRBJ2-5
CDR3 DNA: TGTGCCAGCAGCCAAACTAGCGGGAGCGGGACCCAGTACTTC
CDR3 protein: CASSQTSGSGTQYF

V gene: TRBV5-6
clone size: .
D gene: .
J gene: TRBJ2-1
CDR3 DNA: TGTGCCAGCAGCCCGGACAGTGGCTCCTACAATGAGCAGTTCTTC
CDR3 protein: CASSPDSGSYNEQFF

V gene: TRBV4-1
clone size: .
D gene: .
J gene: TRBJ2-1
CDR3 DNA: TGCGCCAGCAGCCAAGCTGGCCCGAGCTCCTACAATGAGCAGTTCTTC
CDR3 protein: CASSQAGPSSYNEQFF

V gene: TRBV7-2
clone size: .
D gene: .
J gene: TRBJ1-4
CDR3 DNA: TGTGCCAGCAGCTTATCAACTAATGAAAAACTGTTTTTT
CDR3 protein: CASSLSTNEKLFF

V gene: TRBV10-3
clone size: .
D gene: .
J gene: TRBJ2-1
CDR3 DNA: TGTGTCATCCGTGGGGTGAGTGAGCAGTTCTTC
CDR3 protein: CVIRGVSEQFF

V gene: TRBV5-1
clone size: .
D gene: TRBD1
J gene: TRBJ2-4
CDR3 DNA: TGCGCCAGCAGCCTTACAGGGGGAGCCAAAAACATTCAGTACTTC
CDR3 protein: CASSLTGGAKNIQYF

V gene: TRBV18
clone size: .
D gene: .
J gene: TRBJ2-5
CDR3 DNA: TGTGCCAGCTCCCCGGGGCAAGAGACCCAGTACTTC
CDR3 protein: CASSPGQETQYF

V gene: TRBV7-2
clone size: .
D gene: .
J gene: TRBJ1-2
CDR3 DNA: TGTGCCAGCAGCTTACCCTTGGGGGCGCGGGGGAACTATGGCTACACCTTC
CDR3 protein: CASSLPLGARGNYGYTF

V gene: TRBV19
clone size: .
D gene: .
J gene: TRBJ1-2
CDR3 DNA: TGTGCCAGTAGGGTAGTGACAGACACTTCGGGCTACACCTTC
CDR3 protein: CASRVVTDTSGYTF

V gene: TRBV29-1
clone size: .
D gene: TRBD2
J gene: TRBJ2-1
CDR3 DNA: TGCAGCGTTGCGACTAGCGGGACTTACAATGAGCAGTTCTTC
CDR3 protein: CSVATSGTYNEQFF

V gene: TRBV4-1
clone size: .
D gene: TRBD1
J gene: TRBJ2-5
CDR3 DNA: TGCGCCAGCAGCCAATTCCCGTCAGGGGGTGGGGAGACCCAGTACTTC
CDR3 protein: CASSQFPSGGGETQYF

V gene: TRBV5-4
clone size: .
D gene: TRBD2
J gene: TRBJ2-5
CDR3 DNA: TGTGCCAGCAGCTTGTCGCTAGCGGTCCAAGAGACCCAGTACTTC
CDR3 protein: CASSLSLAVQETQYF

V gene: TRBV11-1
clone size: few
D gene: TRBD2
J gene: TRBJ2-2
CDR3 DNA: TGTGCCAGCAGCTTAGCGGGAGGGCCTCGCACCGGGGAGCTGTTTTTT
CDR3 protein: CASSLAGGPRTGELFF

V gene: TRBV11-2
clone size: .
D gene: .
J gene: TRBJ1-1
CDR3 DNA: TGTGCCAGCAGCTTCTTGGAGACGAACACTGAAGCTTTCTTT
CDR3 protein: CASSFLETNTEAFF

V gene: TRBV4-3
clone size: .
D gene: TRBD1
J gene: TRBJ2-7
CDR3 DNA: TGCGCCAGCAGCCTGGACAGGGACTACGAGCAGTACTTC
CDR3 protein: CASSLDRDYEQYF

V gene: TRBV28
clone size: .
D gene: .
J gene: TRBJ1-1
CDR3 DNA: TGTGCCAGCCGCCTCCCTGGCGTCTGGAACACTGAAGCTTTCTTT
CDR3 protein: CASRLPGVWNTEAFF

V gene: TRBV19
clone size: .
D gene: TRBD2
J gene: TRBJ2-1
CDR3 DNA: TGTGCCAGTAGAGGACTAGCGGACAACAATGAGCAGTTCTTC
CDR3 protein: CASRGLADNNEQFF

V gene: TRBV10-2
clone size: once
D gene: .
J gene: TRBJ1-5
CDR3 DNA: TGCGCCAGCAGTGACCTTTACAGGGAGCCCCAGCATTTT
CDR3 protein: CASSDLYREPQHF

V gene: TRBV19
clone size: .
D gene: TRBD1
J gene: TRBJ2-3
CDR3 DNA: TGTGCCAGTAGTTTGGGACAGGAAGATACGCAGTATTTT
CDR3 protein: CASSLGQEDTQYF

V gene: TRBV20-1
clone size: once
D gene: .
J gene: TRBJ2-7
CDR3 DNA: TGCAGTGTAAAGGGCTACGAGCAGTACTTC
CDR3 protein: CSVKGYEQYF

V gene: TRBV7-8
clone size: once
D gene: .
J gene: TRBJ2-7
CDR3 DNA: TGTGCCAGCAGCTTAGAAGAATACTCCTACGAGCAGTACTTC
CDR3 protein: CASSLEEYSYEQYF

V gene: TRBV29-1
clone size: .
D gene: .
J gene: TRBJ2-1
CDR3 DNA: TGCAGCGTTCATACCAGCTTCCTGAGCTCCTACAATGAGCAGTTCTTC
CDR3 protein: CSVHTSFLSSYNEQFF

V gene: TRBV5-4
clone size: .
D gene: TRBD2
J gene: TRBJ2-5
CDR3 DNA: TGTGCCAGCAGCCCCCGACTAGCGGGGGGAATGGGGGAGACCCAGTACTTC
CDR3 protein: CASSPRLAGGMGETQYF

V gene: TRBV6-1
clone size: .
D gene: TRBD1
J gene: TRBJ2-3
CDR3 DNA: TGTGCCAGCAGCAGGGGGACAGATACGCAGTATTTT
CDR3 protein: CASSRGTDTQYF

V gene: TRBV2
clone size: .
D gene: .
J gene: TRBJ1-4
CDR3 DNA: TGTGCCAGCAGTGAAGCGATATCTTTTGAGAAACTGTTTTTT
CDR3 protein: CASSEAISFEKLFF

V gene: TRBV7-2
clone size: .
D gene: .
J gene: TRBJ1-5
CDR3 DNA: TGTGCCAGCAGCTTCAGTGTTGATCAGCCCCAGCATTTT
CDR3 protein: CASSFSVDQPQHF